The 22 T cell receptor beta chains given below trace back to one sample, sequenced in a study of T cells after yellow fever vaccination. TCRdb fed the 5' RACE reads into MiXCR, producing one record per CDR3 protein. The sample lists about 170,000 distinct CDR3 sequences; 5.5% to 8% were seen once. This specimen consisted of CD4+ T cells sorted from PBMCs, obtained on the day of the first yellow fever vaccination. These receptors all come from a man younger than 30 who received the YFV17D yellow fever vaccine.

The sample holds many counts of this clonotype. CDR3 in DNA: TGTGCCAGCAGCCAAGATCGGTCGAGCTACGAGCAGTACTTC. This translates into CASSQDRSSYEQYF. V usage is TRBV4-2 and J usage is TRBJ2-7; D gene ambiguous. This CDR3 region has 14 residues. The germline gives CDR1 LGHNA, CDR2 YNFKEQ. V lost 0 bases and J 3 bases, leaving 9 bases between the germline ends.

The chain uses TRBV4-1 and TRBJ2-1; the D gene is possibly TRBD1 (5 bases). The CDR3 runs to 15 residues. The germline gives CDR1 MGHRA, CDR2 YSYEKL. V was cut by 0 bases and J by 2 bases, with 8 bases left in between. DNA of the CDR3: TGCGCCAGCAGCCAAGATCAGGGCCCCTACAATGAGCAGTTCTTC. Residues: CASSQDQGPYNEQFF.

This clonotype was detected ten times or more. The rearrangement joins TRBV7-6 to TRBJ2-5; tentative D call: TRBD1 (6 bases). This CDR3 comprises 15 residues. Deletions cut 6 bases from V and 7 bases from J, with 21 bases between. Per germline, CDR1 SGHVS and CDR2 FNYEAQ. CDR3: CASSPTPGDQGTQYF. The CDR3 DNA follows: TGTGCCAGCAGTCCCACTCCAGGGGACCAGGGGACCCAGTACTTC.

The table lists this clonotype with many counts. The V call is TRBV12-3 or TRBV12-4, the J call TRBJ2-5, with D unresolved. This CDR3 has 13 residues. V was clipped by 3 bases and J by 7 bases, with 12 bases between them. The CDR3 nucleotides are TGTGCCAGCAGTTTTGACACGGAAGGGACCCAGTACTTC. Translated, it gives CASSFDTEGTQYF.

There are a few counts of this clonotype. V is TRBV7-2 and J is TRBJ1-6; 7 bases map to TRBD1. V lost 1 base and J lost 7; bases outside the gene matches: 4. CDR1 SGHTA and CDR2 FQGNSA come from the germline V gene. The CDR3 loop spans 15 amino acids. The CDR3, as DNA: TGTGCCAGCAGCTTAGTTGCAGGGGGAAATTCACCCCTCCACTTT. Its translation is CASSLVAGGNSPLHF.

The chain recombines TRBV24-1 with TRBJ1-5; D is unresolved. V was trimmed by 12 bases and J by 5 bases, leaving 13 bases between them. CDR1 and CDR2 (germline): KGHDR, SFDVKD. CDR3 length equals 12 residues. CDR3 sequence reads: CAAQLGDQPQHF. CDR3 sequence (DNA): TGTGCCGCCCAGCTGGGAGATCAGCCCCAGCATTTT.

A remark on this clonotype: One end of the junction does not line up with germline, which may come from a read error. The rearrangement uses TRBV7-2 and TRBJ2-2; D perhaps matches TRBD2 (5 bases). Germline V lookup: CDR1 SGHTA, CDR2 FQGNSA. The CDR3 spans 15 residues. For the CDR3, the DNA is TGTGCCAGCAGCTTAGTGACGTGGGGAGCCGGGAAGCTGTTTTTT. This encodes CASSLVTWGAGKLFF. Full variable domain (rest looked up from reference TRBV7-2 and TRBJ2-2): GAGVSQSPSNKVTEKGKDVELRCDPISGHTALYWYRQSLGQGLEFLIYFQGNSAPDKSGLPSDRFSAERTGGSVSTLTIQRTQQEDSAVYLCASSLVTWGAGKLFFGEGSRLTVL.

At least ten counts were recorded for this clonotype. The CDR3 region has the DNA TGCAGCGTTGCTTTCGGGACGGAGAACACTGAAGCTTTCTTT. It translates to CSVAFGTENTEAFF. The chain has TRBV29-1 and TRBJ1-1; perhaps TRBD1 as D (5 bases). Trimming removed 4 bases at V and 1 base at J, with 13 bases between. CDR1 is SQVTM, CDR2 ANQGSEA, per germline. This CDR3 contains 14 residues.

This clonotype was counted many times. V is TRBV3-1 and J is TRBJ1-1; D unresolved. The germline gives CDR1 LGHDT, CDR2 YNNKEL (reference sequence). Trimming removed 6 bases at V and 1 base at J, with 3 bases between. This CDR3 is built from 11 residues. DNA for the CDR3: TGTGCCAGCAGGAAGAACACTGAAGCTTTCTTT. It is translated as CASRKNTEAFF. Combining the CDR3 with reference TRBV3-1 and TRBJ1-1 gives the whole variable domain DTAVSQTPKYLVTQMGNDKSIKCEQNLGHDTMYWYKQDSKKFLKIMFSYNNKELIINETVPNRFSPKSPDKAHLNLHINSLELGDSAVYFCASRKNTEAFFGQGTRLTVV.

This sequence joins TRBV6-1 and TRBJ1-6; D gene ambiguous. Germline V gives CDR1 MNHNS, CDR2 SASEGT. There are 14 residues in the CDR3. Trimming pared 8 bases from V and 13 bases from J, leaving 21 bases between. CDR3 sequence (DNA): TGTGCCAGCCAAAGGGAGTTCGAGGGTGGGCCCCTCCACTTT. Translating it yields CASQREFEGGPLHF.

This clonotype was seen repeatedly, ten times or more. CDR3 sequence: CASSLAGSGMETQYF. The CDR3 DNA is TGTGCCAGCAGCCTAGCGGGGAGCGGGATGGAGACCCAGTACTTC. The rearrangement uses TRBV5-4 and TRBJ2-5; 9 bases align to TRBD2. Germline values: CDR1 SGHNT, CDR2 YYREEE (reference sequence). This CDR3 has 15 residues. V was pared by 4 bases and J by 5 bases, with 9 bases of the junction left unmatched. The variable domain in full, with the rest retrieved from reference TRBV5-4 and TRBJ2-5, is ETGVTQSPTHLIKTRGQQVTLRCSSQSGHNTVSWYQQALGQGPQFIFQYYREEENGRGNFPPRFSGLQFPNYSSELNVNALELDDSALYLCASSLAGSGMETQYFGPGTRLLVL.

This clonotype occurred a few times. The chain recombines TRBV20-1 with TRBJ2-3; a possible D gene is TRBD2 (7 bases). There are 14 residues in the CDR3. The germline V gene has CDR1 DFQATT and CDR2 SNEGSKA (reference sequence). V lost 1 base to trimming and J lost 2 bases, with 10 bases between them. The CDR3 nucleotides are TGCAGTGCTAGAGTGGGGGGGCCCACAGATACGCAGTATTTT. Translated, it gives CSARVGGPTDTQYF.

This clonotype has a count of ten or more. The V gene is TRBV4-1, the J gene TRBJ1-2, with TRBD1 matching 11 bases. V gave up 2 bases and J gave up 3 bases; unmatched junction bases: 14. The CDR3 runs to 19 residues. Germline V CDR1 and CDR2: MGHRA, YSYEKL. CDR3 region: CASSQPTTGTGGLHYGYTF. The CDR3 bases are TGCGCCAGCAGCCAACCGACGACCGGGACAGGGGGTTTGCACTATGGCTACACCTTC.

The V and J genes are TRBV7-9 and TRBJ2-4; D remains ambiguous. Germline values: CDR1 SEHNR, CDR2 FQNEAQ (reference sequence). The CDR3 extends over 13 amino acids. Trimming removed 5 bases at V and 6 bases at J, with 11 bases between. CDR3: CASSHGPRNIQYF. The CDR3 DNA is TGTGCCAGCAGCCACGGCCCCCGAAACATTCAGTACTTC.

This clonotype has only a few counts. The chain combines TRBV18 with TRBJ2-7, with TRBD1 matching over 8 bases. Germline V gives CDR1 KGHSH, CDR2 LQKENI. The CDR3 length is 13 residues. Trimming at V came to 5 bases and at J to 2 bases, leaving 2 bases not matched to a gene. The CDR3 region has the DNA TGTGCCAGCTCAGGGACAGGAGCCTACGAGCAGTACTTC. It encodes CASSGTGAYEQYF.

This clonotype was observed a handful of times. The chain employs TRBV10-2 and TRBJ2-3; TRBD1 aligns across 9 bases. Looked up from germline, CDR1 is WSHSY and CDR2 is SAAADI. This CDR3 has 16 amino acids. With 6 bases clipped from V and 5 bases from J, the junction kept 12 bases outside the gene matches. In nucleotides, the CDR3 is TGCGCCAGCAGCCCCTACCCGACAGGGGGAGGAGATACGCAGTATTTT. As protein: CASSPYPTGGGDTQYF.

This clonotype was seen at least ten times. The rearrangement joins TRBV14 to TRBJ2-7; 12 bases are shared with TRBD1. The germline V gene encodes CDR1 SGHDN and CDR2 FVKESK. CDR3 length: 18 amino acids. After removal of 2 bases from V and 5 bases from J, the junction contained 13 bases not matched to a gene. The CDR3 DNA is TGTGCCAGCAGCCAATACGGGACAGGGGGCCCTTTATCCCACGAGCAGTACTTC. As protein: CASSQYGTGGPLSHEQYF.

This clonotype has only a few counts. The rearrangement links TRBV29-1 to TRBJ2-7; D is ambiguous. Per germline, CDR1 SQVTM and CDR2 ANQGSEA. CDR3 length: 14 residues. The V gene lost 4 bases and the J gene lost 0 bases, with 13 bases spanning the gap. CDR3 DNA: TGCAGCGTTGGAGATCTCCCAGCCTCCTACGAGCAGTACTTC. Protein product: CSVGDLPASYEQYF.

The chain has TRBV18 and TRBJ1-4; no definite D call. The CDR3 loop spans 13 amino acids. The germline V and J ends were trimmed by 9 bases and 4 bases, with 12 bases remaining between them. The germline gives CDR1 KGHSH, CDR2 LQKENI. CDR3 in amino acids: CASQVQRNEKLFF. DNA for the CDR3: TGTGCCAGTCAAGTACAGCGTAATGAAAAACTGTTTTTT. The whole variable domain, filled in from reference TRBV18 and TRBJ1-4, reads NAGVMQNPRHLVRRRGQEARLRCSPMKGHSHVYWYRQLPEEGLKFMVYLQKENIIDESGMPKERFSAEFPKEGPSILRIQQVVRGDSAAYFCASQVQRNEKLFFGSGTQLSVL.

CDR3 sequence: CASRDPQGARRGANVLTF. DNA of the CDR3: TGTGCCAGCAGGGATCCGCAGGGGGCGCGACGTGGGGCCAACGTCCTGACTTTC. This chain joins TRBV11-1 and TRBJ2-6, with 8 nucleotides matching TRBD1. The CDR3 covers 18 residues. CDR1 and CDR2 from the germline V gene are SGHAT and FQDESV (reference sequence). The trim removed 6 bases at V and 3 bases at J, leaving 13 bases unmatched. The full variable domain, with the rest looked up from reference TRBV11-1 and TRBJ2-6, is EAEVAQSPRYKITEKSQAVAFWCDPISGHATLYWYRQILGQGPELLVQFQDESVVDDSQLPKDRFSAERLKGVDSTLKIQPAELGDSAMYLCASRDPQGARRGANVLTFGAGSRLTVL.

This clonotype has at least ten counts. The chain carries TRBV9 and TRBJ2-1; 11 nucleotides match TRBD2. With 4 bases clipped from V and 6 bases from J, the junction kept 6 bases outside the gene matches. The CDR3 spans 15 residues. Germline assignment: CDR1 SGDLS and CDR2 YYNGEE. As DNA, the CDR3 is TGTGCCAGCAGCCCTAGACTAGCGGGAAGCAATGAGCAGTTCTTC. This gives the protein CASSPRLAGSNEQFF. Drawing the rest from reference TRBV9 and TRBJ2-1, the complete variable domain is DSGVTQTPKHLITATGQRVTLRCSPRSGDLSVYWYQQSLDQGLQFLIQYYNGEERAKGNILERFSAQQFPDLHSELNLSSLELGDSALYFCASSPRLAGSNEQFFGPGTRLTVL.

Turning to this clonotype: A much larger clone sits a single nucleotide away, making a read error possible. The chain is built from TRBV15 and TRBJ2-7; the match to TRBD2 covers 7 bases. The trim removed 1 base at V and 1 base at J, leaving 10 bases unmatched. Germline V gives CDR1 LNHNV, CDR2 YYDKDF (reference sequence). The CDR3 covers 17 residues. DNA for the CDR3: TGTGCCACCAGCAGAGGGGGGAGCGGGGTAAGTTCCTACGAGCAGTACGTC. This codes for CATSRGGSGVSSYEQYV.